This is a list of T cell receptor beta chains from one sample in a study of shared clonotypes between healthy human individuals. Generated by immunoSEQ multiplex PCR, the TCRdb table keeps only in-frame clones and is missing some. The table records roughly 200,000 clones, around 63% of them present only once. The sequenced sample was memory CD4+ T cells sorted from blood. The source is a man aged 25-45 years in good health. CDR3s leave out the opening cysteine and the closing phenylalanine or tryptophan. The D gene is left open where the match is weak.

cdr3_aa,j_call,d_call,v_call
ASRLTSGKDTQY,TRBJ2-3,TRBD2,TRBV5-4
SVAEGQFEKLF,TRBJ1-4,NA,TRBV29-1
AWSGGTFQY,TRBJ2-7,NA,TRBV30
SVDIPGAYEQY,TRBJ2-7,NA,TRBV29-1
ASSIHGYGYT,TRBJ1-2,NA,TRBV19
ASSFERGYNEQF,TRBJ2-1,TRBD2,TRBV28
ASSQDSGVVYEQY,TRBJ2-7,NA,TRBV4-3
ASSPVGTKSDTQY,TRBJ2-3,NA,TRBV18
ASQLGTDGEKLF,TRBJ1-4,TRBD1,TRBV19
ASSQNQDTDTQY,TRBJ2-3,NA,TRBV2
ASSPDPRADTQY,TRBJ2-3,NA,TRBV9
ASSLAPTGSGEKLF,TRBJ1-4,TRBD1,TRBV7-9
ASSTGGAGGLEQY,TRBJ2-7,NA,TRBV5-4
ASSSPGQGGEKLF,TRBJ1-4,TRBD1,TRBV5-4
ASSLRPTGGRETQY,TRBJ2-5,TRBD1,TRBV7-6
ASSPLSPGQGVYNEQF,TRBJ2-1,TRBD1,TRBV18
ASSPLGGNQPQH,TRBJ1-5,NA,TRBV2
ASMGQGLGGYT,TRBJ1-2,TRBD1,TRBV6-5
ASSFIGGRNTEAF,TRBJ1-1,NA,TRBV28
ASSEGHLWEQY,TRBJ2-7,NA,TRBV2
ASSFRGGDYGYT,TRBJ1-2,NA,TRBV5-3
ASSPRGGHMNTEAF,TRBJ1-1,NA,TRBV7-9